The subject of this entry is one T cell receptor beta chain. Its antigen remains unknown. This table comes from immunoSEQ multiplex PCR, and its TCRdb copy is limited to in-frame clones, with some not included. The sample records 510,000 or so clones, approximately 90% being singletons. This sample was included in a study of Ad26.COV2.S vaccination and SARS-CoV-2 variants. Study context: Intramuscular Ad26.COV2.S doses were given once or twice, 56 days apart. Study-wide findings and caveats: Researchers cautioned that TCR breadth and depth analyses may have underestimated total T cell responses.

Sample treatment: around 19 received Ad26.COV2.S at low or high dose, single or two shots; about five received placebo; per-sample allocation not given. After the first vaccine or placebo injection, samples were drawn on day 63. Expressing Wuhan-strain SARS-CoV-2 spike, an Ad26 vector served as the vaccine. Here the sequenced sample was peripheral blood, taken in a trial of Ad26.COV2.S vaccine versus placebo. The origin of this receptor is a person between 18 and 59 years old who received the Ad26.COV2.S COVID-19 vaccine or a placebo.

The CDR3 bases are TGTGCCAGCAGCCCATTGGACAGGAACACTGAAGCTTTCTTT. This codes for CASSPLDRNTEAFF. This chain uses TRBV3-1 (or the pseudogene TRBV3-2) with TRBJ1-1; tentatively, D is TRBD1 (6 bases). Trimming pared 4 bases from V and 1 base from J, leaving 10 bases between. CDR1 is LGHDT, CDR2 YNNKEL, per germline (reference sequence). The CDR3 loop spans 14 amino acids.